Below, 7 T cell receptor beta chains from the same sample are listed, as sequenced in a study of OX40 agonist ivuxolimab in advanced cancers. Sequencing used immunoSEQ multiplex PCR; TCRdb keeps in-frame clones, though not all of them. The sample lists tens of thousands of clones, more than 70% occurring once. The sequencing used CD4+ or CD8+ T cells sorted from blood, collected in a trial of the OX40 agonist ivuxolimab. The receptor source for this set is an adult with an advanced solid tumor such as melanoma, head and neck, liver or kidney cancer.

The chain recombines TRBV5-1 with TRBJ2-3; tentatively, D is TRBD1 (5 bases). This CDR3 has 14 amino acids. The V gene's germline CDR1 is SGHRS and CDR2 YFSETQ. V lost 3 bases, J lost 4 bases, and 12 bases lay in between. The CDR3 DNA follows: TGCGCCAGCAGCTACTTCAGGGCCTCAGATACGCAGTATTTT. It yields the protein CASSYFRASDTQYF.

The V and J genes are TRBV9 and TRBJ1-2, with no clear D. Per the germline V gene, CDR1 is SGDLS and CDR2 is YYNGEE. The CDR3 covers 12 residues. V was trimmed by 0 bases and J by 5 bases, leaving 5 bases between them. Written as DNA, the CDR3 is TGTGCCAGCAGCGTAGCAGGTTATGGCTACACCTTC. It encodes CASSVAGYGYTF. Based on the CDR3 plus reference TRBV9 and TRBJ1-2, the full variable domain is DSGVTQTPKHLITATGQRVTLRCSPRSGDLSVYWYQQSLDQGLQFLIQYYNGEERAKGNILERFSAQQFPDLHSELNLSSLELGDSALYFCASSVAGYGYTFGSGTRLTVV.

This rearrangement joins TRBV19 to TRBJ1-1; D not resolved. Germline V gene sequence: CDR1 LNHDA, CDR2 SQIVND (reference sequence). CDR3 length: 14 residues. Deletions cut 6 bases from V and 2 bases from J, with 13 bases between. The DNA for the CDR3 is TGTGCCAGTAGGGGTATCAGTCTTAACACTGAAGCTTTCTTT. Amino acids: CASRGISLNTEAFF.

The J gene is TRBJ1-1, the V gene TRBV6-1; 7 nucleotides agree with TRBD1. CDR3 length: 15 residues. The germline V gene has CDR1 MNHNS and CDR2 SASEGT. The V gene end was trimmed by 2 bases and the J gene end by 9 bases; junction bases not matched to a gene: 12. The CDR3 DNA follows: TGTGCCAGCAGTGAAAGCCCTGGGACAGAAACTAAAGCTTTCTTT. Translating it yields CASSESPGTETKAFF.

The rearrangement joins TRBV5-6 to TRBJ1-1; D remains unclear. CDR1 and CDR2 (germline): SGHDT, YYEEEE. V shed 0 bases and J shed 1 base, with 7 bases lying between them. The CDR3 contains 14 residues. The CDR3 protein is CASSLGPGNTEAFF. For the CDR3, the DNA is TGTGCCAGCAGCTTGGGGCCGGGGAACACTGAAGCTTTCTTT.

The rearrangement links TRBV19 to TRBJ1-2; possibly TRBD1 for D (5 bases). V lost 1 base to trimming and J lost 7 bases, with 19 bases between them. Germline V gene data show CDR1 as LNHDA and CDR2 as SQIVND (reference sequence). The CDR3 consists of 16 residues. The CDR3 spells CASSIVPGRRPFGYTF. The CDR3 nucleotides read TGTGCCAGTAGTATAGTACCGGGACGGAGGCCGTTTGGCTACACCTTC.

This clone showed up just once. The chain is built from TRBV11-2 and TRBJ2-5; D ambiguous. V was trimmed by 5 bases and J by 2 bases, leaving 9 bases between them. The CDR3 extends over 13 amino acids. Germline V CDR1 and CDR2: SGHAT, FQNNGV. The CDR3 loop is CASSRTVQETQYF. The CDR3 DNA follows: TGTGCCAGCAGCCGAACGGTGCAAGAGACCCAGTACTTC. Together with reference TRBV11-2 and TRBJ2-5, the CDR3 gives the full variable domain: EAGVAQSPRYKIIEKRQSVAFWCNPISGHATLYWYQQILGQGPKLLIQFQNNGVVDDSQLPKDRFSAERLKGVDSTLKIQPAKLEDSAVYLCASSRTVQETQYFGPGTRLLVL.